A single sample is the source of the 22 T cell receptor beta chains below, sequenced in a study of CD8 T cells in acute hepatitis C reinfection. Time point described: naive CD8 control sorted from an acute-time-point sample. Sequencing was performed with immunoSEQ multiplex PCR; in TCRdb, only in-frame clones are kept and a portion is missing. The repertoire holds approximately 39,000 clones, around nine tenths seen once, with 0.4% to 0.5% in the top ten. Sequencing used naive CD8+ T cells from PBMCs. Receptors originate from a man aged 30-40 years with chronic hepatitis C.

This chain links TRBV7-9 with TRBJ2-7, with D unclear. CDR1 and CDR2 from the germline V gene are SEHNR and FQNEAQ (reference sequence). V was cut by 3 bases and J by 0 bases, with 3 bases left in between. There are 12 residues in the CDR3. The CDR3 region is CASSLSSYEQYF. In DNA form, the CDR3 reads TGTGCCAGCAGCTTGAGCTCCTACGAGCAGTACTTC.

This rearrangement joins TRBV5-6 to TRBJ2-7; 8 positions agree with TRBD2. In germline, CDR1 is SGHDT, CDR2 YYEEEE. Trimming took 2 bases from V and 4 from J; bases not matched to a gene: 5. The CDR3 runs to 14 residues. The DNA for the CDR3 is TGTGCCAGCAGCTTTGGGCGGGGGGTTTACGAGCAGTACTTC. This sequence encodes CASSFGRGVYEQYF. Combining the CDR3 with reference TRBV5-6 and TRBJ2-7 gives the whole variable domain DAGVTQSPTHLIKTRGQQVTLRCSPKSGHDTVSWYQQALGQGPQFIFQYYEEEERQRGNFPDRFSGHQFPNYSSELNVNALLLGDSALYLCASSFGRGVYEQYFGPGTRLTVT.

CDR3: CASSPGGYTF. Written as DNA, the CDR3 is TGTGCCAGCAGCCCAGGAGGCTACACCTTC. The genes are TRBV5-5 and TRBJ1-2; D is undetermined. CDR1 and CDR2 from the germline V gene are SGHKS and YYEKEE (reference sequence). V was trimmed by 4 bases and J by 8 bases, leaving 6 bases between them. CDR3 length equals 10 residues.

A few counts support this clone. The chain joins TRBV7-2 to TRBJ2-7; 8 bases fit TRBD1. The CDR3 consists of 14 residues. Trimming removed 4 bases from V and 5 bases from J; junction bases left unmatched: 7. Germline loops: CDR1 SGHTA, CDR2 FQGNSA. CDR3 sequence: CASSSSDRGHEQYF. The CDR3 DNA reads as TGTGCCAGCAGCTCCTCCGACAGGGGCCACGAGCAGTACTTC.

The rearrangement joins TRBV13 to TRBJ2-3, with 15 bases identical to TRBD2. Germline V gene lookup returns CDR1 PRHDT and CDR2 FYEKMQ (reference sequence). The CDR3 runs to 17 residues. The ends lost 5 bases at V and 6 bases at J; junction bases unmatched: 9. The CDR3, as DNA: TGTGCCAGCAGCCGGATTGGACTAGCGGGGGGGGCGGATACGCAGTATTTT. This codes for CASSRIGLAGGADTQYF.

This rearrangement joins TRBV7-2 to TRBJ2-4; possible D gene TRBD1, 5 bases. Germline CDR1 reads SGHTA; CDR2 reads FQGNSA. The CDR3 has 14 residues. V dropped 3 bases and J dropped 7 bases, with 13 bases sitting between them. DNA for the CDR3: TGTGCCAGCAGCTTCATCCTGGGGCCTAACATTCAGTACTTC. Its translation: CASSFILGPNIQYF.

The rearrangement links TRBV7-9 to TRBJ1-1; D gene ambiguous. The germline gives CDR1 SEHNR, CDR2 FQNEAQ (reference sequence). The V and J ends lost 3 bases and 7 bases respectively, with 6 bases between them. The CDR3 spans 11 residues. The CDR3 DNA is TGTGCCAGCAGCTTTGGCCGTGAAGCTTTCTTT. Translating it yields CASSFGREAFF. Full variable domain (missing parts from reference TRBV7-9 and TRBJ1-1): DTGVSQNPRHKITKRGQNVTFRCDPISEHNRLYWYRQTLGQGPEFLTYFQNEAQLEKSRLLSDRFSAERPKGSFSTLEIQRTEQGDSAMYLCASSFGREAFFGQGTRLTVV.

V is TRBV10-3 and J is TRBJ1-2; TRBD1 aligns across 7 bases. Trimming at V came to 2 bases and at J to 0 bases, leaving 9 bases not matched to a gene. The germline V gene has CDR1 ENHRY and CDR2 SYGVKD. The CDR3 extends over 17 amino acids. The CDR3 sequence: CAISEHQTGTPNYGYTF. The CDR3 nucleotides read TGTGCCATCAGTGAGCACCAGACAGGGACCCCTAACTATGGCTACACCTTC.

This clone came up once. Distinct nucleotide sequences in the sample also encode this CDR3. This chain uses TRBV5-1 with TRBJ1-1; D is uncertain. Trimming shortened V by 0 bases and J by 1 base, and 4 bases separated the two germline ends. The CDR3 extends over 13 amino acids. Germline loops: CDR1 SGHRS, CDR2 YFSETQ. DNA of the CDR3: TGCGCCAGCAGCTTGGGGAGGAACACTGAAGCTTTCTTT. Translated, it gives CASSLGRNTEAFF.

The chain employs TRBV5-4 and TRBJ2-5; D is uncertain. V was clipped by 0 bases and J by 5 bases, with 8 bases between them. The CDR3 extends over 13 amino acids. Germline values: CDR1 SGHNT, CDR2 YYREEE (reference sequence). CDR3 bases: TGTGCCAGCAGCTTGGTTTACGGCGAGACCCAGTACTTC. This sequence encodes CASSLVYGETQYF.

This sequence joins TRBV27 and TRBJ2-7; D gene ambiguous. The CDR3 has 13 residues. CDR1 is MNHEY, CDR2 SMNVEV, per germline (reference sequence). V lost 4 bases to trimming and J lost 4 bases, with 11 bases between them. The DNA of the CDR3 is TGTGCCAGCAGTTATAGAAAACAGTACGAGCAGTACTTC. It is translated as CASSYRKQYEQYF.

V usage is TRBV29-1 and J usage is TRBJ2-1; no definite D call. The CDR3 has 14 residues. Germline loops: CDR1 SQVTM, CDR2 ANQGSEA. Trimming took off 0 bases at V and 0 bases at J, with 6 bases between the two ends. The DNA of the CDR3 is TGCAGCGTTGAAGATCCAGTCTCCTACAATGAGCAGTTCTTC. It codes for CSVEDPVSYNEQFF.

The chain uses TRBV5-1 and TRBJ2-7; possibly TRBD2 for D (6 bases). The V gene's germline CDR1 is SGHRS and CDR2 YFSETQ. CDR3 length: 16 amino acids. The V end lost 3 bases, the J end lost 0 bases, and 16 bases lay between the germline ends. CDR3 in DNA: TGCGCCAGCAGCTGGGGTATAGCGGTTAGCTCCTACGAGCAGTACTTC. It is translated as CASSWGIAVSSYEQYF.

The chain joins TRBV19 to TRBJ2-3, with 7 bases lining up with TRBD2. CDR1 is LNHDA and CDR2 is SQIVND in the germline V gene (reference sequence). This CDR3 comprises 13 residues. The trim removed 7 bases at V and 5 bases at J, leaving 6 bases unmatched. CDR3 nucleotide sequence: TGTGCCAGTACCCTCTCTAGCGGAGATACGCAGTATTTT. Protein sequence: CASTLSSGDTQYF.

This clone appeared a few times. The chain couples TRBV2 to TRBJ1-6; 7 bases line up with TRBD1. CDR3 length: 16 residues. After removal of 4 bases from V and 0 bases from J, the junction contained 3 bases not matched to a gene. CDR1 is SNHLY and CDR2 is FYNNEI in the germline V gene. CDR3 nucleotide sequence: TGTGCCAGCAGTGGGGGGGACAGCTCCTATAATTCACCCCTCCACTTT. Translation: CASSGGDSSYNSPLHF.

This sequence joins TRBV27 and TRBJ2-7, with a weak D call TRBD1 (5 bases). The CDR3 contains 13 residues. Germline V gives CDR1 MNHEY, CDR2 SMNVEV (reference sequence). Deletions cut 5 bases from V and 1 base from J, with 9 bases between. The CDR3 loop reads CASSQGLSYEQYF. CDR3 nucleotide sequence: TGTGCCAGCAGTCAGGGCCTTTCCTACGAGCAGTACTTC.

The genes are TRBV10-1 and TRBJ2-2; D is perhaps TRBD1 (5 bases). The CDR3 has 17 residues. In germline, CDR1 is WNHNN, CDR2 SYGVQD (reference sequence). The V and J ends lost 0 bases and 1 base respectively, with 12 bases between them. CDR3 bases: TGCGCCAGCAGTGAGTCCTTGGACACGATGAACACCGGGGAGCTGTTTTTT. The encoded protein is CASSESLDTMNTGELFF.

This clone turned up a few times. The J gene is TRBJ1-2, the V gene TRBV7-9; D unresolved. Germline V gene lookup returns CDR1 SEHNR and CDR2 FQNEAQ (reference sequence). V gave up 1 base and J gave up 6 bases, with 6 bases separating them. CDR3 length: 12 amino acids. This CDR3 is CASSLDPNGYTF. The CDR3 region has the DNA TGTGCCAGCAGCTTAGATCCGAATGGCTACACCTTC.

The rearrangement joins TRBV19 to TRBJ2-1; D possibly corresponds to TRBD1 (6 bases). CDR3 length: 12 residues. In germline, CDR1 is LNHDA, CDR2 SQIVND (reference sequence). Deletions cut 10 bases from V and 9 bases from J, with 16 bases between. The CDR3: CAIQSGVGEQFF. The CDR3 DNA sequence: TGTGCCATTCAATCAGGGGTTGGTGAGCAGTTCTTC.

The gene calls are TRBV27 and TRBJ2-3; 7 nucleotides match TRBD2. Trimming at V came to 6 bases and at J to 3 bases, leaving 6 bases not matched to a gene. The CDR3 loop spans 14 amino acids. Germline V gene sequence: CDR1 MNHEY, CDR2 SMNVEV (reference sequence). The CDR3, as DNA: TGTGCCAGCAGCTACTCTAGCGGAACAGATACGCAGTATTTT. Protein: CASSYSSGTDTQYF.

The V gene is TRBV5-1, the J gene TRBJ2-7, with 15 bases identical to TRBD2. This CDR3 spans 16 amino acids. The V gene end was trimmed by 2 bases and the J gene end by 7 bases; junction bases not matched to a gene: 7. Germline V gives CDR1 SGHRS, CDR2 YFSETQ. The CDR3 region has the DNA TGCGCCAGCAGCTTCGCCGGACTAGCGGGGGGGCGTGAGCAGTACTTC. This translates into CASSFAGLAGGREQYF.

The chain uses TRBV7-3 and TRBJ2-2; D is undetermined. With 3 bases removed from V and 1 base from J, the gap between germline ends came to 6 bases. Germline CDR1 is SGHTA and CDR2 is FQGTGA. The CDR3 sequence is 14 residues long. The CDR3 protein is CASSFLGNTGELFF. CDR3 coding DNA: TGTGCCAGCAGCTTTCTGGGGAACACCGGGGAGCTGTTTTTT.